These T cell receptor beta chains were read from a single sample in a study of T cells after yellow fever vaccination. MiXCR, run by TCRdb on the 5' RACE reads, gives a single entry per CDR3 protein. The top ten clones hold roughly 24% of a sample with 65,000 to 90,000 distinct CDR3 sequences, about an eighth of them seen once. The source was CD8+ T cells not binding an NS4B(214-222) dextramer, sorted from PBMCs, collected roughly 20 days after the first yellow fever vaccination. These receptors originate from a man younger than 35 who received the YFV17D yellow fever vaccine. Both conserved end residues are part of each CDR3. A D gene is named only where the DNA matches it firmly. Clone size, where shown, is once, few, many, or a class for clones that have expanded.

j_gene	d_gene	v_gene	abundance	CDR3nt	CDR3aa
TRBJ2-7	.	TRBV5-6	few	TGTGCCAGCAGCTTATTCGACGAGCAGTACTTC	CASSLFDEQYF
TRBJ1-6	.	TRBV6-1	few	TGTGCCAGCAGTAAGACGGAGAATTCACCCCTCCACTTT	CASSKTENSPLHF
TRBJ2-7	.	TRBV14	few	TGTGCCAGCAGCCCGGAATCGACCTTCGCGGGGCAGTACTTC	CASSPESTFAGQYF
TRBJ2-7	.	TRBV19	.	TGTGCCAGTAGTATCCCCGGCAGGGTCCACGAGCAGTACTTC	CASSIPGRVHEQYF
TRBJ2-1	TRBD1	TRBV5-1	.	TGCGCCAGCAGCTTGGTTCAGGGGGTCGGCTACAATGAGCAGTTCTTC	CASSLVQGVGYNEQFF
TRBJ1-2	TRBD1	TRBV12-3/TRBV12-4	.	TGTGCCAGCAGCCTAGACAGGGAAAGGCGGTATGGCTACACCTTC	CASSLDRERRYGYTF
TRBJ2-3	.	TRBV14	few	TGTGCCAGCAGCCAAGAGGCGACATTCTTCACAGATACGCAGTATTTT	CASSQEATFFTDTQYF
TRBJ1-3	.	TRBV7-2	.	TGTGCCAGCAGCTCGGACACTGCTGGAAACACCATATATTTT	CASSSDTAGNTIYF
TRBJ2-5	.	TRBV6-5	.	TGTGCCAGCAGTTACTCCGGGGTCGGGACCCAGTACTTC	CASSYSGVGTQYF
TRBJ2-5	.	TRBV24-1	few	TGTGCCACCAGTGCCCCGGGGTTCGGGACCCAGTACTTC	CATSAPGFGTQYF
TRBJ2-1	TRBD1	TRBV19	.	TGTGCCAGTAGCGAAAGGACAGGGGTATGGGATGAGCAGTTCTTC	CASSERTGVWDEQFF
TRBJ2-2	.	TRBV4-1	.	TGCGCCAGCAGCCAAGCGGGGCGGCCCGGGGAGCTGTTTTTT	CASSQAGRPGELFF
TRBJ2-3	.	TRBV12-3/TRBV12-4	.	TGTGCCAGCAGTAATGATAGGAGCACAGATACGCAGTATTTT	CASSNDRSTDTQYF
TRBJ1-5	.	TRBV4-2	.	TGTGCCAGCAGCGCACTCCTTACGGGAAATCAGCCCCAGCATTTT	CASSALLTGNQPQHF
TRBJ2-2	.	TRBV28	.	TGTGCCAGCAGTGGTCCTCGTACCGGGGAGCTGTTTTTT	CASSGPRTGELFF
TRBJ2-7	.	TRBV7-6	.	TGTGCCAGCAGCCCCGCCGGGACCTACGAGCAGTACTTC	CASSPAGTYEQYF
TRBJ2-3	.	TRBV4-2	.	TGTGCCAGCAGCCAAGATTCGGCTAGTAGCGTGATAAGCACAGATACGCAGTATTTT	CASSQDSASSVISTDTQYF
TRBJ1-2	TRBD1	TRBV9	.	TGTGCCAGCAGCTTTGGACAGGGGCCGGTCCGAGACCCTTTC	CASSFGQGPVRDPF
TRBJ2-1	TRBD1	TRBV6-2/TRBV6-3	.	TGTGCCAGCAGTGACCCCTGGCAGGGGGCCAATGAGCAGTTCTTC	CASSDPWQGANEQFF
TRBJ1-4	.	TRBV5-1	.	TGCGCCAGCAGCTTTTCAGGGTTGGATGAAAAACTGTTTTTT	CASSFSGLDEKLFF
TRBJ2-7	.	TRBV6-5	.	TGTGCCAGCAGTTACTCCATGGGGGAGCAGTACTTC	CASSYSMGEQYF
TRBJ2-1	TRBD1	TRBV9	few	TGTGCCAGCAGCCCACAGGGGGCACACTTTAATGAGCAGTTCTTC	CASSPQGAHFNEQFF
TRBJ2-3	TRBD2	TRBV29-1	.	TGCAGCGTTGACGGGGCGGGGGGCACAGATACGCAGTATTTT	CSVDGAGGTDTQYF
TRBJ2-1	.	TRBV25-1	few	TGTGCCAGCGGGGGCCAGTCGACCTACAATGAGCAGTTCTTC	CASGGQSTYNEQFF
TRBJ2-5	TRBD2	TRBV29-1	.	TGCAGCGTTGTCCTAGCGGGGGACAACCAAGAGACCCAGTACTTC	CSVVLAGDNQETQYF
TRBJ1-6	.	TRBV5-1	.	TGCGCCAGCAGCCCGAGGGGCGCAGCCTATAATTCACCCCTCCACTTT	CASSPRGAAYNSPLHF
TRBJ2-1	TRBD1	TRBV7-2	few	TGTGCCAGCAGCTTAGGGAGACAGGGCCGGAGCTACAATGAGCAGTTCTTC	CASSLGRQGRSYNEQFF
TRBJ1-4	TRBD1	TRBV2	.	TGTGCCAGCAGAGACCCCGGGACAGGGGTTGAAAAACTGTTTTTT	CASRDPGTGVEKLFF
TRBJ1-1	.	TRBV29-1	few	TGCAGCGCCGAGAAGGGTCAGTGGAGGGGCAAGGCTTTCTTT	CSAEKGQWRGKAFF
TRBJ2-7	TRBD1	TRBV12-3/TRBV12-4	.	TGTGCCAGCAGTCCGGGGGACAGGGGAACGGTGCGGTACTTC	CASSPGDRGTVRYF
TRBJ2-5	TRBD2	TRBV30	few	TGTGCCTGGAGTGAGCGGGGGTGGGTCACAGAGACCCAGTACTTC	CAWSERGWVTETQYF
TRBJ2-1	TRBD2	TRBV3-1	few	TGTGCCAGCAGCCAAGATTCCCCTTTAGCGGGGGGGAAATACAATGAGCAGTTCTTC	CASSQDSPLAGGKYNEQFF
TRBJ1-2	.	TRBV20-1	many	TGCAGTGCTACCGGGAGGGGGGGAAACTATGGCTACACCTTC	CSATGRGGNYGYTF
TRBJ2-7	TRBD1	TRBV9	.	TGTGCCAGCAGCTATGGACAGGGGGGGACCTACGAGCAGTACTTC	CASSYGQGGTYEQYF
TRBJ2-2	.	TRBV4-2	many	TGTGCCAGCAGCCAAGAAGGGCAGGGGTCCGGGGAGCTGTTTTTT	CASSQEGQGSGELFF
TRBJ2-5	TRBD1	TRBV9	.	TGTGCCAGCAGCAACCAGTGGGGGACAGGGTCAGAGACCCAGTACTTC	CASSNQWGTGSETQYF
TRBJ2-7	.	TRBV19	.	TGTGCCAGTAGTATTACAGACTCCTACGAGCAGTACTTC	CASSITDSYEQYF
TRBJ1-1	.	TRBV4-3	.	TGCGCCAGCAGCCAAGAGGCAGGGGTTATCACTGAAGCTTTCTTT	CASSQEAGVITEAFF
TRBJ2-1	TRBD2	TRBV6-1	.	TGTGCCAGCAGTCAACTAGCGGGGGGATTCTACAATGAGCAGTTCTTC	CASSQLAGGFYNEQFF
TRBJ1-2	.	TRBV29-1	few	TGCAGCTTCCGGTTTCCAGGGCCGGAATATGGCTACACCTTC	CSFRFPGPEYGYTF
TRBJ2-1	.	TRBV7-7	.	TGTGCCAGCAGCCGGGACGTGAGCTCCTACAATGAGCAGTTCTTC	CASSRDVSSYNEQFF
TRBJ1-5	TRBD1	TRBV12-3/TRBV12-4	few	TGTGCCAGCAGTCCAGAAGGACAGGGAAGGAATCAGCCCCAGCATTTT	CASSPEGQGRNQPQHF
TRBJ1-1	.	TRBV12-3/TRBV12-4	.	TGTGCCAGCAGACCTGGGCTGAACACTGAAGCTTTCTTT	CASRPGLNTEAFF
TRBJ2-7	TRBD1	TRBV19	.	TGTGCCAGTAGCCCGGACAGGGGGCGAGAGTACGAGCAGTACTTC	CASSPDRGREYEQYF
TRBJ1-1	.	TRBV19	.	TGTGCCAGCAGTTATGAGGGCACTGAAGCTTTCTTT	CASSYEGTEAFF
TRBJ2-7	TRBD1	TRBV7-6	.	TGTGCCAGCAGCTTAGCTCCAGGGGGCGAGCAGTACTTC	CASSLAPGGEQYF
TRBJ2-5	.	TRBV10-3	.	TGTGCCATCAGTGTTATTAAGGTGGGGAGAGAGACCCAGTACTTC	CAISVIKVGRETQYF